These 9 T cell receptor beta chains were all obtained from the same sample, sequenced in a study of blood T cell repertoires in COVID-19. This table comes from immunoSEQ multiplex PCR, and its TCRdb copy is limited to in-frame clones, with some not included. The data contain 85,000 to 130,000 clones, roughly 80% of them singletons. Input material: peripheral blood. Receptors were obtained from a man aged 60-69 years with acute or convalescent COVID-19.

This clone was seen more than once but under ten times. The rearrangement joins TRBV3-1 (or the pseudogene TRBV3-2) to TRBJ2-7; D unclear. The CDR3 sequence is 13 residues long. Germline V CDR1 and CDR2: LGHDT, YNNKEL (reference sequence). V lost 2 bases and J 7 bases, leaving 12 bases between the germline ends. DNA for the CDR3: TGTGCCAGCAGCCAACTGCCGGGTTGGGAGCAGTACGTC. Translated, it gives CASSQLPGWEQYV.

The CDR3 spells CASSPDMLQPQHF. For the CDR3, the DNA is TGTGCCAGCAGCCCGGACATGCTTCAGCCCCAGCATTTT. This chain links TRBV3-1 (or the pseudogene TRBV3-2) with TRBJ1-5; D might be TRBD1 (5 bases). Per germline, CDR1 LGHDT and CDR2 YNNKEL (reference sequence). The CDR3 runs to 13 residues. V was pared by 4 bases and J by 6 bases, with 10 bases between.

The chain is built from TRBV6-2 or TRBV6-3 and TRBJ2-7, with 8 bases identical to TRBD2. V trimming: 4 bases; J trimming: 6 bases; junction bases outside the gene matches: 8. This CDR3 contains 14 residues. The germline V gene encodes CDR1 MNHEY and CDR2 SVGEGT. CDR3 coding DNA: TGTGCCAGCAGTTCCTCCGGACTAGCATCCGAGCAGTACTTC. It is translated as CASSSSGLASEQYF.

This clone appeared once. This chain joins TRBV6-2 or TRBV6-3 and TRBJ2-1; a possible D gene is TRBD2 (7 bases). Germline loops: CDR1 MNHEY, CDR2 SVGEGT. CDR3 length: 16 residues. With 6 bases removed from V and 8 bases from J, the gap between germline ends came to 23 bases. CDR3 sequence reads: CASSLTRGRVAYEQFF. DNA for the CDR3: TGTGCCAGCAGCCTCACGAGGGGGAGGGTGGCTTATGAGCAGTTCTTC.

CDR3 sequence: CASSPGQLLNEKLFF. The CDR3 DNA sequence: TGTGCCAGCAGTCCGGGACAGCTACTTAATGAAAAACTGTTTTTT. The V call is TRBV28, the J call TRBJ1-4; 7 bases match TRBD1. There are 15 residues in the CDR3. Germline V lookup: CDR1 MDHEN, CDR2 SYDVKM. J lost 4 bases, V lost 5 bases, and 7 bases had no gene match.

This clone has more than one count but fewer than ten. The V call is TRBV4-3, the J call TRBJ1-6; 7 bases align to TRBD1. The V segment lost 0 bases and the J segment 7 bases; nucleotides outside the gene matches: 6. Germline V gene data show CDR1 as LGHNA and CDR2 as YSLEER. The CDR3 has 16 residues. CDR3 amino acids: CASSQEGGQFNSPLHF. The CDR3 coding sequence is TGCGCCAGCAGCCAAGAAGGGGGACAGTTCAATTCACCCCTCCACTTT.

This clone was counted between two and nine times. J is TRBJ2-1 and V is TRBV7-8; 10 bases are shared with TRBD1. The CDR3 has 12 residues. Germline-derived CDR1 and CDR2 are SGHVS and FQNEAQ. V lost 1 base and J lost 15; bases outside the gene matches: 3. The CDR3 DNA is TGTGCCAGCAGCTTAGGGACAGGGGGGTGGTTCTTC. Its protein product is CASSLGTGGWFF. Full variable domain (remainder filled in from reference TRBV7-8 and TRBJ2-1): GAGVSQSPRYKVAKRGQDVALRCDPISGHVSLFWYQQALGQGPEFLTYFQNEAQLDKSGLPSDRFFAERPEGSVSTLKIQRTQQEDSAVYLCASSLGTGGWFFGPGTRLTVL.

CDR3 sequence: CASSDLTISYGYTF. CDR3 DNA sequence: TGTGCCAGCAGTGACCTGACAATTAGCTATGGCTACACCTTC. The chain recombines TRBV6-1 with TRBJ1-2; D not resolved. This CDR3 contains 14 residues. Germline-derived CDR1 and CDR2 are MNHNS and SASEGT. V lost 3 bases and J 4 bases, leaving 12 bases between the germline ends.

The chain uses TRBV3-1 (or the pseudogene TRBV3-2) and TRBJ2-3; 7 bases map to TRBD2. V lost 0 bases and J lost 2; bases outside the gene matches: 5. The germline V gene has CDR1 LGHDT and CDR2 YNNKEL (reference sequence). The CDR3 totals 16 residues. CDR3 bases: TGTGCCAGCAGCCAAGATCTGGGGGGGTCCACAGATACGCAGTATTTT. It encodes CASSQDLGGSTDTQYF.